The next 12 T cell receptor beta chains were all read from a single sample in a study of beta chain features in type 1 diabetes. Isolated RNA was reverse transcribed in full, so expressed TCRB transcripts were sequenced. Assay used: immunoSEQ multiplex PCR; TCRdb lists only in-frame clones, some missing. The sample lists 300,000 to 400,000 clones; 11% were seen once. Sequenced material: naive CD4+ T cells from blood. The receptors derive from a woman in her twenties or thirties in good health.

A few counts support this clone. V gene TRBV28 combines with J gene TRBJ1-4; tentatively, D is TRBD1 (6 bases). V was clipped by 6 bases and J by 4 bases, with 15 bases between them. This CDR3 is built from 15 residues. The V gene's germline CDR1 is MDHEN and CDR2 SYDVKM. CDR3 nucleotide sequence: TGTGCCAGCAGGGTTGGACAGACCAGTAATGAAAAACTGTTTTTT. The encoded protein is CASRVGQTSNEKLFF.

The CDR3 here is CASSAGGYYNEQFF. As DNA, the CDR3 is TGTGCCAGCAGTGCGGGGGGCTACTACAATGAGCAGTTCTTC. This chain links TRBV6-4 with TRBJ2-1, with a weak D call TRBD2 (7 bases). Between the trimmed V and J ends, which lost 4 bases and 3 bases, there was a span of 10 bases. The CDR3 runs to 14 residues. Germline CDR1 MRHNA, CDR2 SNTAGT.

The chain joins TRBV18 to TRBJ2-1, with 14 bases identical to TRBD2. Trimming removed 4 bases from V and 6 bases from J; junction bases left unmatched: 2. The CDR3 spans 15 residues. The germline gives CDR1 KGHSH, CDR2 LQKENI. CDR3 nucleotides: TGTGCCAGCTCACGACTAGCGGGAGGGGGCAATGAGCAGTTCTTC. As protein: CASSRLAGGGNEQFF.

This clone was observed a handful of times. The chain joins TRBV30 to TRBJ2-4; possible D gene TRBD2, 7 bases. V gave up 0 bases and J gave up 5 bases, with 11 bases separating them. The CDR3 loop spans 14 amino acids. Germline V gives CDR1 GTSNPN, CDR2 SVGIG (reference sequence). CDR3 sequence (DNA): TGTGCCTGGAGTGTAGGGGGGGGCCAAAACATTCAGTACTTC. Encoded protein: CAWSVGGGQNIQYF.

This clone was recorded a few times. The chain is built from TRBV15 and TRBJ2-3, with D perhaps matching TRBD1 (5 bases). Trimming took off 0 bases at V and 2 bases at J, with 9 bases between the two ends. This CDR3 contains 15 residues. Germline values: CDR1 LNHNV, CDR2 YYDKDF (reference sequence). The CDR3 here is CATSRDRQFTDTQYF. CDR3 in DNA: TGTGCCACCAGCAGAGACCGACAGTTCACAGATACGCAGTATTTT.

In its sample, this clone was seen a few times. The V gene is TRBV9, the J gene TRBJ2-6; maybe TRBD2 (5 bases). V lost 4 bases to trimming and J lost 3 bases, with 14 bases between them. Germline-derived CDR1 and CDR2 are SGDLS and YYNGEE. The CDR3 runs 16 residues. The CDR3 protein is CASSRQRRRGANVLTF. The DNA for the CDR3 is TGTGCCAGCAGCCGGCAGCGGCGACGTGGGGCCAACGTCCTGACTTTC.

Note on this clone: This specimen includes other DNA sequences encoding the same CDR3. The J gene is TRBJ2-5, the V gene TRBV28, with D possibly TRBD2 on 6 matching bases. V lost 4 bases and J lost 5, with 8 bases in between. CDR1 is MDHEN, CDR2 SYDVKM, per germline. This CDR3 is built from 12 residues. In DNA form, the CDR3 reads TGTGCCAGCAGTTGGGGGAGGGAGACCCAGTACTTC. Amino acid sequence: CASSWGRETQYF.

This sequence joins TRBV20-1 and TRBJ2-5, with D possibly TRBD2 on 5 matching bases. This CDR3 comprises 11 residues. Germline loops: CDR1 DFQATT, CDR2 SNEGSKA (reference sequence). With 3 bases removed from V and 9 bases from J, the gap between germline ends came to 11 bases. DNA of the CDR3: TGCAGTGCTAGGTTTACTAGTTCCCAGTACTTC. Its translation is CSARFTSSQYF.

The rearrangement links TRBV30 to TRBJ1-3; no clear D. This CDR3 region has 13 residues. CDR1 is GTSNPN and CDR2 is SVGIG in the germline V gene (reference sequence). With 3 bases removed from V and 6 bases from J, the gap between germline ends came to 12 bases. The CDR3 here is CAWSLPPLNTIYF. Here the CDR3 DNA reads TGTGCCTGGAGCCTACCCCCATTAAACACCATATATTTT.

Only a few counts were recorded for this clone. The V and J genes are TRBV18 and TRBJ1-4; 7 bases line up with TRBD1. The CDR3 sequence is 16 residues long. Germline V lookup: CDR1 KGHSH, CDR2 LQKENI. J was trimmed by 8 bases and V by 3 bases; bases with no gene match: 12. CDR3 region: CASSPDQTGTLEKLFF. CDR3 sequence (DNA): TGTGCCAGCTCACCCGATCAGACAGGGACCTTGGAAAAACTGTTTTTT.

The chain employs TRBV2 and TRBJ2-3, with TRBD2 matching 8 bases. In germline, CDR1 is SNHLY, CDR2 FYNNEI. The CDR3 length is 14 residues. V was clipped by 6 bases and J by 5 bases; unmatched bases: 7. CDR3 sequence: CASRLGLAGDTQYF. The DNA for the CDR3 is TGTGCCAGCAGACTAGGACTAGCTGGAGATACGCAGTATTTT.

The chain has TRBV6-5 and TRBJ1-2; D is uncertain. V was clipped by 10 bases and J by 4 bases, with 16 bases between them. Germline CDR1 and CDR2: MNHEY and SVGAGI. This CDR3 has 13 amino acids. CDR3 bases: TGTGCCACCCGCGAGGGTCTGAGCTATGGCTACACCTTC. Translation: CATREGLSYGYTF.